The 9 T cell receptor beta chains below come from one sample, sequenced in a study of molecular identifiers for immune sequencing clone quantification. MiXCR was run by TCRdb on the PCR reads, yielding one entry per CDR3 protein. The table includes roughly 50,000 distinct CDR3 sequences, almost 25% detected once. Sequencing input: naive CD8+ T cells from blood, with Jurkat cell RNA spiked in. Regarding subset: FACS-sorted CD8+CD4-CCR7+CD45RA+ naive T cells. These receptor sequences come from a human donor in good health. Some libraries in this study had Jurkat cell RNA spiked in.

This clonotype was recorded many times. This rearrangement joins TRBV20-1 to TRBJ1-1; D ambiguous. Trimming left V 0 bases short and J 3 bases short, with 8 bases between. Germline V gene sequence: CDR1 DFQATT, CDR2 SNEGSKA (reference sequence). The CDR3 spans 13 residues. The CDR3 nucleotides read TGCAGTGCTAGAGATCACCTACACACTGAAGCTTTCTTT. Residues: CSARDHLHTEAFF.

Ten or more counts support this clonotype. The gene calls are TRBV29-1 and TRBJ2-7; TRBD1 matches 8 bases. The ends lost 7 bases at V and 0 bases at J; junction bases unmatched: 8. The CDR3 has 14 residues. Germline V gene lookup returns CDR1 SQVTM and CDR2 ANQGSEA. CDR3 DNA: TGCAGCGCCAGGGGGACAGGTAACTCCTACGAGCAGTACTTC. Its translation: CSARGTGNSYEQYF.

The rearrangement links TRBV10-3 to TRBJ2-7; 8 bases agree with TRBD1. This CDR3 contains 15 residues. The junction had 6 bases not matched to a gene; V was cut back by 5 bases and J by 0 bases. Germline values: CDR1 ENHRY, CDR2 SYGVKD. DNA for the CDR3: TGTGCCATCAGTAAAGAGGACAGGGACTCCTACGAGCAGTACTTC. Encoded protein: CAISKEDRDSYEQYF.

Only a few counts were recorded for this clonotype. The CDR3 is CASSQDPGGQWNEQFF. The CDR3 DNA reads TGTGCCAGCAGCCAAGATCCGGGGGGGCAATGGAATGAGCAGTTCTTC. This chain connects TRBV3-1 to TRBJ2-1; 8 bases match TRBD2. The junction had 8 bases not matched to a gene; V was cut back by 0 bases and J by 7 bases. The CDR3 loop spans 16 amino acids. CDR1 and CDR2 from the germline V gene are LGHDT and YNNKEL (reference sequence).

As concerns this clonotype: A much larger clone lies one base from this, so it may be a read error. This chain links TRBV30 with TRBJ2-7; 8 bases agree with TRBD2. The germline CDR1 and CDR2 sequences are GTSNPN and SVGIG (reference sequence). The CDR3 length is 17 residues. The CDR3 loop is CTWSVLNRGRTVYEQYF. Written as DNA, the CDR3 is TGTACCTGGAGTGTACTTAACCGCGGGAGGACTGTCTACGAGCAGTACTTC.

This clonotype was recorded at least ten times. This chain uses TRBV6-2 or TRBV6-3 with TRBJ2-7, with D tentatively TRBD2 (6 bases). From germline, CDR1 is MNHEY and CDR2 SVGEGT. Trimming cost V 5 bases and J 3 bases, with 8 bases left between them. The CDR3 is 12 residues long. CDR3 coding DNA: TGTGCCAGCAGTGCGGGGCTCTACGAGCAGTACTTC. Its protein is CASSAGLYEQYF.

Concerning this clonotype: A single base separates this from a much larger clone, so it may be a read error. CDR3 coding DNA: TGTGCCACCAGTGAACTCCGGGAGGCAGATACGCAGTATTTT. It encodes CATSELREADTQYF. The chain links TRBV24-1 to TRBJ2-3, with TRBD2 matching 7 bases. The junction had 4 bases not matched to a gene; V was cut back by 4 bases and J by 4 bases. Per the germline V gene, CDR1 is KGHDR and CDR2 is SFDVKD. CDR3 length equals 14 residues.

Notes on this clonotype: With a much larger clone just one base away, this may be a read error. The chain employs TRBV21-1 and TRBJ2-5. TRBV21-1 is described as a pseudogene. The CDR3 extends over 12 amino acids. DNA of the CDR3: TGTGCCATCAGCAAAGAAGATGAGACCCAGTACTTC. Its translation is CAISKEDETQYF.

Many counts were recorded for this clonotype. The chain recombines TRBV12-3 or TRBV12-4 with TRBJ2-7; D not resolved. The CDR3 is 12 residues long. V dropped 3 bases and J dropped 3 bases, with 6 bases sitting between them. The CDR3 here is CASSFLGYEQYF. The CDR3 DNA sequence: TGTGCCAGCAGTTTTCTGGGCTACGAGCAGTACTTC.